Below are 17 T cell receptor beta chains sequenced from a single sample in a study of control samples from healthy donors and cancer patients. The repertoire was sequenced with immunoSEQ multiplex PCR; TCRdb's copy has only in-frame clones and lacks some. Altogether around 130,000 clones are present, approximately 89% being singletons, with the ten largest covering about 9%. The material sequenced was blood. Every receptor here comes from a man aged 18 to 29 in good health.

This clone appeared once. The genes are TRBV30 and TRBJ1-5; 7 positions agree with TRBD1. With V trimmed by 2 bases and J by 7 bases, 8 bases remained unmatched. Looked up from germline, CDR1 is GTSNPN and CDR2 is SVGIG (reference sequence). The CDR3 spans 14 residues. In nucleotides, the CDR3 is TGTGCCTGGAGTTTGCAGGGGGGGAACCAGCCCCAGCATTTT. Translating gives CAWSLQGGNQPQHF.

The chain recombines TRBV14 with TRBJ1-6, with D possibly TRBD1 on 5 matching bases. Germline V gene lookup returns CDR1 SGHDN and CDR2 FVKESK. The CDR3 spans 20 residues. Trimming took 3 bases from V and 0 from J, leaving 21 bases between them. The DNA for the CDR3 is TGTGCCAGCAGCCATCGGAGTTTGGGGCAGGGAGGCTCCTATAATTCACCCCTCCACTTT. Translating it yields CASSHRSLGQGGSYNSPLHF.

The rearrangement joins TRBV6-6 to TRBJ1-3; 9 bases line up with TRBD1. This CDR3 contains 16 residues. Germline CDR1 and CDR2: MNHNY and SVGAGI (reference sequence). Trimming removed 5 bases from V and 2 bases from J; junction bases left unmatched: 7. CDR3 DNA: TGTGCCAGCAGTGCCCAACAGGGGGCTACTGGAAACACCATATATTTT. Translation: CASSAQQGATGNTIYF.

The chain carries TRBV5-1 and TRBJ2-6, with a weak D call TRBD1 (5 bases). The CDR3 runs 18 residues. Germline V gives CDR1 SGHRS, CDR2 YFSETQ. V lost 1 base to trimming and J lost 4 bases, with 18 bases between them. CDR3 coding DNA: TGCGCCAGCAGCTTGTTGGCAGGGCCGGCACTCGGGGCCAACGTCCTGACTTTC. This codes for CASSLLAGPALGANVLTF.

The V call is TRBV5-1, the J call TRBJ2-7; a weak D match, TRBD1 (5 bases). CDR3 length equals 14 residues. CDR1 SGHRS and CDR2 YFSETQ come from the germline V gene. V lost 5 bases to trimming and J lost 2 bases, with 14 bases between them. The CDR3 protein is CASSLQGKTYEQYF. The DNA of the CDR3 is TGCGCCAGCAGTCTCCAGGGAAAGACCTACGAGCAGTACTTC.

This clone was seen just once. V gene TRBV5-5 combines with J gene TRBJ1-1; possibly TRBD1 for D (5 bases). Germline V gene data show CDR1 as SGHKS and CDR2 as YYEKEE (reference sequence). This CDR3 spans 14 amino acids. Trimming took 6 bases from V and 0 from J, leaving 12 bases between them. Written as DNA, the CDR3 is TGTGCCAGCACCCGGGACCTCGTGAACACTGAAGCTTTCTTT. It yields the protein CASTRDLVNTEAFF.

This clone was counted a few times. The rearrangement joins TRBV18 to TRBJ1-5; 8 nucleotides match TRBD1. Losses at the gene ends were 5 bases for V and 8 bases for J; bases not matched to a gene: 14. The germline gives CDR1 KGHSH, CDR2 LQKENI. This CDR3 region has 16 residues. In nucleotides, the CDR3 is TGTGCCAGCTCATCCTCAGGGGGCGAAAGTCGCAAGCCCCAGCATTTT. Amino acid sequence: CASSSSGGESRKPQHF. The entire variable domain, with the rest obtained from reference TRBV18 and TRBJ1-5, is as follows: NAGVMQNPRHLVRRRGQEARLRCSPMKGHSHVYWYRQLPEEGLKFMVYLQKENIIDESGMPKERFSAEFPKEGPSILRIQQVVRGDSAAYFCASSSSGGESRKPQHFGDGTRLSIL.

The chain combines TRBV2 with TRBJ2-4; 9 bases agree with TRBD1. Germline assignment: CDR1 SNHLY and CDR2 FYNNEI. The CDR3 covers 14 residues. V dropped 7 bases and J dropped 9; count of bases not matched to a gene: 10. CDR3 sequence reads: CASTPGQGAGIQYF. CDR3 nucleotides: TGTGCCAGCACTCCGGGACAGGGAGCCGGCATTCAGTACTTC.

The chain has TRBV4-1 and TRBJ1-1; 10 bases match TRBD1. The J segment lost 3 bases and the V segment lost 3 bases, leaving 10 bases of the junction unmatched. Germline CDR1 reads MGHRA; CDR2 reads YSYEKL. The CDR3 spans 17 residues. As DNA, the CDR3 is TGCGCCAGCAGCCACCCCCAGGGGGACAGGGGATACACTGAAGCTTTCTTT. Encoded protein: CASSHPQGDRGYTEAFF.

This chain links TRBV18 with TRBJ1-2; possible D gene TRBD1, 5 bases. CDR1 is KGHSH, CDR2 LQKENI, per germline. The CDR3 covers 13 residues. The V and J ends lost 6 bases and 7 bases respectively, with 15 bases between them. CDR3 loop: CASSAGALGGYTF. As DNA, the CDR3 is TGTGCCAGCTCCGCCGGGGCGCTGGGTGGCTACACCTTC.

The chain combines TRBV11-2 with TRBJ1-1, with 8 bases lining up with TRBD1. Germline loops: CDR1 SGHAT, CDR2 FQNNGV. After removal of 1 base from V and 7 bases from J, the junction contained 5 bases not matched to a gene. The CDR3 totals 14 residues. Written as DNA, the CDR3 is TGTGCCAGCAGCTTAGCGGGACAGGCTTTTGAAGCTTTCTTT. It codes for CASSLAGQAFEAFF. The whole variable domain, filled in from reference TRBV11-2 and TRBJ1-1, reads EAGVAQSPRYKIIEKRQSVAFWCNPISGHATLYWYQQILGQGPKLLIQFQNNGVVDDSQLPKDRFSAERLKGVDSTLKIQPAKLEDSAVYLCASSLAGQAFEAFFGQGTRLTVV.

The chain recombines TRBV6-5 with TRBJ1-1; possibly TRBD1 for D (5 bases). The CDR3 runs to 15 residues. CDR1 and CDR2 from the germline V gene are MNHEY and SVGAGI. V lost 7 bases and J lost 8, with 23 bases in between. CDR3 sequence (DNA): TGTGCCAGCACCTTACTCCGGTCCGGGGCAGCAGAAGCTTTCTTT. It specifies CASTLLRSGAAEAFF.

The chain is built from TRBV9 and TRBJ2-7; TRBD2 agrees at 7 bases. Germline CDR1 reads SGDLS; CDR2 reads YYNGEE. Trimming at V came to 0 bases and at J to 6 bases, leaving 9 bases not matched to a gene. The CDR3 covers 15 residues. The CDR3 bases are TGTGCCAGCAGCGTAGGAGACAGCGGGGCTTCCGAGCAGTACTTC. Its translation: CASSVGDSGASEQYF. The full variable domain, with the rest looked up from reference TRBV9 and TRBJ2-7, is DSGVTQTPKHLITATGQRVTLRCSPRSGDLSVYWYQQSLDQGLQFLIQYYNGEERAKGNILERFSAQQFPDLHSELNLSSLELGDSALYFCASSVGDSGASEQYFGPGTRLTVT.

This clone has a handful of counts. V and J are TRBV6-5 and TRBJ1-2; the D is unclear. V was shortened by 4 bases and J by 2 bases, with 8 bases between the two germline ends. The germline V gene has CDR1 MNHEY and CDR2 SVGAGI. CDR3 length: 13 amino acids. In nucleotides, the CDR3 is TGTGCCAGCAGTTCCAAGGCCAACTATGGCTACACCTTC. Translating it yields CASSSKANYGYTF.

The genes are TRBV18 and TRBJ1-1; a possible D gene is TRBD1 (6 bases). V was shortened by 4 bases and J by 0 bases, with 9 bases between the two germline ends. The CDR3 is 14 residues long. Germline lookup yields CDR1 KGHSH and CDR2 LQKENI. The CDR3 nucleotides are TGTGCCAGCTCACTCGGGACATTGAACACTGAAGCTTTCTTT. It codes for CASSLGTLNTEAFF.

The chain is built from TRBV10-2 and TRBJ2-3, with D unclear. This CDR3 region has 12 residues. Trimming removed 3 bases at V and 2 bases at J, with 3 bases between. Germline V lookup: CDR1 WSHSY, CDR2 SAAADI. As DNA, the CDR3 is TGCGCCAGCAGTGACACCACAGATACGCAGTATTTT. Protein sequence: CASSDTTDTQYF.

The CDR3 spells CASSESGGRNIQYF. The CDR3 nucleotides are TGCGCCAGCAGTGAGTCAGGGGGGAGAAACATTCAGTACTTC. This sequence joins TRBV10-2 and TRBJ2-4, with D perhaps assigned TRBD1 or TRBD2 (6 bases each). This CDR3 is built from 14 residues. The germline V gene encodes CDR1 WSHSY and CDR2 SAAADI. V lost 0 bases, J lost 6 bases, and 9 bases lay in between.